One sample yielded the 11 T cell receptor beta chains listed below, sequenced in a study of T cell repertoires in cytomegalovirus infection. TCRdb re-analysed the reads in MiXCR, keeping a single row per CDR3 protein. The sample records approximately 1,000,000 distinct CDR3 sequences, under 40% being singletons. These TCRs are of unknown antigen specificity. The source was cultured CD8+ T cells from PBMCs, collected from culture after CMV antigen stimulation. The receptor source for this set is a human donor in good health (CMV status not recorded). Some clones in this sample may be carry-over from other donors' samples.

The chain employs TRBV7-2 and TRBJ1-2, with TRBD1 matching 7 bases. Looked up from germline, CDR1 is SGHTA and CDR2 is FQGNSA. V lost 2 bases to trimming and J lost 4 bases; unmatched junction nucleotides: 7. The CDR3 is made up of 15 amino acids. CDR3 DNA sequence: TGTGCCAGCAGCTTAAGCCTGACAGGGAGCTATGGCTACACCTTC. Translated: CASSLSLTGSYGYTF.

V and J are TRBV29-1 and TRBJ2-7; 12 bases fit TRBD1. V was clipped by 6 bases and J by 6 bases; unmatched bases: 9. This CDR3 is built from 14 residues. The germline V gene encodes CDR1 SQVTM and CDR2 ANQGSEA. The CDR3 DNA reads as TGCAGCGTACCCTCCCGGGACAGGGGGCTCGAGCAGTACTTC. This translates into CSVPSRDRGLEQYF.

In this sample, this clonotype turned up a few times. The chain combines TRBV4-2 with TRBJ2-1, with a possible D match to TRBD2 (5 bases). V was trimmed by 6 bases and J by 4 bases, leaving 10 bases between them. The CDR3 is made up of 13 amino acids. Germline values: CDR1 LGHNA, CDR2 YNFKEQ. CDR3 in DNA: TGTGCCAGCAGGCGCACGGGATACAATGAGCAGTTCTTC. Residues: CASRRTGYNEQFF.

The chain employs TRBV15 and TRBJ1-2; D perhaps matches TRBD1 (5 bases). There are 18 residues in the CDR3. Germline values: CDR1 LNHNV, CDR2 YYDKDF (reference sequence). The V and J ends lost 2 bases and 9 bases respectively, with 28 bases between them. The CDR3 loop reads CATSRKRDLKLAGFSYTF. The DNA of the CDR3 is TGTGCCACCAGCAGAAAACGGGACCTTAAGTTGGCCGGGTTTAGCTACACCTTC.

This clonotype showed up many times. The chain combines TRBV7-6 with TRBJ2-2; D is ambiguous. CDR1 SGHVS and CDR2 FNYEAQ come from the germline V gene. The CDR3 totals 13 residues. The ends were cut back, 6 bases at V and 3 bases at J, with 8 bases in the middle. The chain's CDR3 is CASSPGHTGELFF. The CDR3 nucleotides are TGTGCCAGCAGTCCCGGTCACACCGGGGAGCTGTTTTTT.

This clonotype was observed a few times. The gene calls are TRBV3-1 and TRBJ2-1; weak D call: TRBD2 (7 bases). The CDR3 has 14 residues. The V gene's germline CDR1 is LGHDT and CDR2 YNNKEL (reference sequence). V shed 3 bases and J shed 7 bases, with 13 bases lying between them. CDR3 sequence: CASSQRGPWNEQFF. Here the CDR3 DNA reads TGTGCCAGCAGCCAGCGGGGGCCGTGGAATGAGCAGTTCTTC.

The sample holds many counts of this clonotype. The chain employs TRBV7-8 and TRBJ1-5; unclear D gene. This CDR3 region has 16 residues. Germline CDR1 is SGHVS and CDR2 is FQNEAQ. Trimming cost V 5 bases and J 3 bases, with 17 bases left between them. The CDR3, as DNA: TGTGCCAGCAGCCAGAACAAAGGTGGGATCAATCAGCCCCAGCATTTT. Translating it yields CASSQNKGGINQPQHF.

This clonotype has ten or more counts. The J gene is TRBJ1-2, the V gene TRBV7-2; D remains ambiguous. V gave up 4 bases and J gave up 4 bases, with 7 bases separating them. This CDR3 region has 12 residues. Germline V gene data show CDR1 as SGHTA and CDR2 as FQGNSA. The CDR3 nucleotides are TGTGCCAGCAGCTCAAAACTCTATGGCTACACCTTC. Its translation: CASSSKLYGYTF.

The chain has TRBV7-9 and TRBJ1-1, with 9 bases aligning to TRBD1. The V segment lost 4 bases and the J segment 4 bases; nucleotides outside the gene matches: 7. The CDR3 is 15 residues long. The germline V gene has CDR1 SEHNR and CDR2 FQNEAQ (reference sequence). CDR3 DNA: TGTGCCAGCAGCTCAACAGGGGGCGCAGGCACTGAAGCTTTCTTT. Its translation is CASSSTGGAGTEAFF.

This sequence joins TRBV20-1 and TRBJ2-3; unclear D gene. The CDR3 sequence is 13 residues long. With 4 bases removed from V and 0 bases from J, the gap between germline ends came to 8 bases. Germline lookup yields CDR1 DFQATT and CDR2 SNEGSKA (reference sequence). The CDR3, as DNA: TGCAGTGCTACGGACGGGAGCACAGATACGCAGTATTTT. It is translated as CSATDGSTDTQYF.

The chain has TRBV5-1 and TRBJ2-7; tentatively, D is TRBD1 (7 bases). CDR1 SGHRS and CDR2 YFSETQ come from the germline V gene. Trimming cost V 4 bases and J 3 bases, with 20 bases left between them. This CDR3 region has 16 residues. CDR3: CASSRGGRGRIYEQYF. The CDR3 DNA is TGCGCCAGCAGCCGGGGAGGAAGGGGGCGAATCTACGAGCAGTACTTC.